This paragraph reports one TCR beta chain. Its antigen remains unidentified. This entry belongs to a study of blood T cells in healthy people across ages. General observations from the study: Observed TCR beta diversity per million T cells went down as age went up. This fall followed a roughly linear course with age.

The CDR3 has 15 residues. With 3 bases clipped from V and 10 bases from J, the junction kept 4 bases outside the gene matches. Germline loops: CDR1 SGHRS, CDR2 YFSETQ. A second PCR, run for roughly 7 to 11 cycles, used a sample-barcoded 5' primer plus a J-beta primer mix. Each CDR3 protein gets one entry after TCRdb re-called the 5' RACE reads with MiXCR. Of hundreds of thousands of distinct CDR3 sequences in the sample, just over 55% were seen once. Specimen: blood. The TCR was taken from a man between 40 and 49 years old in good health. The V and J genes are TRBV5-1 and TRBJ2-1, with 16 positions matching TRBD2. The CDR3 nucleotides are TGCGCCAGCAGCTCCGGGACTAGCGGGGGGGCCGAGCAGTTCTTC. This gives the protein CASSSGTSGGAEQFF.